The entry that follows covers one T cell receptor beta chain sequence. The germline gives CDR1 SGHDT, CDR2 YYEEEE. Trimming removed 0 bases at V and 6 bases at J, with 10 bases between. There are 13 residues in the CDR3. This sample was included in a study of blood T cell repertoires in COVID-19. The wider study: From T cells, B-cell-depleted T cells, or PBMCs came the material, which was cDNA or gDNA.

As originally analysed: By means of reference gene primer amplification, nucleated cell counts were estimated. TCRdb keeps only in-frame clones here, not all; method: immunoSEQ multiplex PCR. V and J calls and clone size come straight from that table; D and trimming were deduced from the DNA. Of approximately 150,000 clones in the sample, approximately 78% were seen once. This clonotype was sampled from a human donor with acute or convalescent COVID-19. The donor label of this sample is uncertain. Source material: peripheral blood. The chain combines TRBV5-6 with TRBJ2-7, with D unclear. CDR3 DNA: TGTGCCAGCAGCTTGGAACCCTACGGCGAGCAGTACTTC. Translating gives CASSLEPYGEQYF.